The clone carrying this T cell receptor beta chain was observed a few times. Each CDR3 protein is one row after TCRdb ran MiXCR on the 5' RACE reads. The sample contains 75,000 to 100,000 distinct CDR3 sequences, about 8.2% of which appear only once. Trimming cost V 3 bases and J 2 bases, with 8 bases left between them. This CDR3 has 14 residues. The germline gives CDR1 MDHEN, CDR2 SYDVKM. The data stem from a study of T cells after yellow fever vaccination. This sample comprised CD8+ T cells not binding an NS4B(214-222) dextramer, sorted from PBMCs, obtained about 2 weeks after the first yellow fever vaccination. This TCR was recovered from a man aged 18 to 35 who received the YFV17D yellow fever vaccine. The V call is TRBV28, the J call TRBJ2-1; no definite D call. CDR3 sequence (DNA): TGTGCCAGCAGTTTCATTGCAACCTACAATGAGCAGTTCTTC. Translating it yields CASSFIATYNEQFF.